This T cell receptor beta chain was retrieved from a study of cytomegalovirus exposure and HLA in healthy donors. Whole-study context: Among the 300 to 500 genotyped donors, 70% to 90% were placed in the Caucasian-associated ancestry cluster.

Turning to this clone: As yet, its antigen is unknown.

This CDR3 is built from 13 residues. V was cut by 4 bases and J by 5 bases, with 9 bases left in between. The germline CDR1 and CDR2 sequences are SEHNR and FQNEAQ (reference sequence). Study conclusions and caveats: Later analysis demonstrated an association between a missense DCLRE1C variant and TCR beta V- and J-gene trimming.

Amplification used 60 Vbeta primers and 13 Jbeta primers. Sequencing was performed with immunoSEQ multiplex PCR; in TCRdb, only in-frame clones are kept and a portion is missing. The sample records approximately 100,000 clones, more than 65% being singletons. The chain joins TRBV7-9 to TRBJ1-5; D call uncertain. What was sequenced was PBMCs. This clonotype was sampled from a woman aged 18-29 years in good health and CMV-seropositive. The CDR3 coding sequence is TGTGCCAGCAGCTCACTATCAGATCAGCCCCAGCATTTT. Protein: CASSSLSDQPQHF.